This TCR beta chain is drawn from a study of response to subunit inactivated influenza vaccine. MiXCR, run by TCRdb on the RT-PCR reads, gives a single entry per CDR3 protein. Here the sample spans around 710,000 distinct CDR3 sequences, around 13% being singletons. This clonotype was recorded a few times. Its specificity is not known. Study outcomes and limitations: Authors proposed each seasonal influenza vaccination draws in few new T cells.

V dropped 8 bases and J dropped 6 bases, with 14 bases sitting between them. The CDR3 spans 12 residues. The receptor was derived from a man aged 45-60 years who received an inactivated influenza vaccine. V gene TRBV12-3 or TRBV12-4 combines with J gene TRBJ2-7; tentatively, D is TRBD1 (6 bases). This specimen was PBMCs from blood, taken around two weeks before vaccination. CDR3 region: CASRQEGLEQYF. The CDR3 DNA is TGTGCCAGCCGACAGGAAGGGCTCGAGCAGTACTTC.